Many counts were recorded for the clone carrying this T cell receptor (beta chain). These data are taken from a study of identical twins. Each cDNA held unique molecular identifiers, and template switching gave it a universal primer site. One entry per CDR3 protein, called by TCRdb with MiXCR from the 5' RACE reads. The data show about 700,000 distinct CDR3 sequences, 8.5% to 9.5% seen once. Germline CDR1 is LNHNV and CDR2 is YYDKDF (reference sequence). Germline trimming cut 1 base from V and 4 bases from J; bases unmatched to any gene: 10. The CDR3 is made up of 17 amino acids. The sample was also reused in another study, on yellow fever vaccine responses in identical twins.

Specimen: PBMCs. This sequence originates from a woman aged 18-29 years in good health. The rearrangement joins TRBV15 to TRBJ2-3; 8 positions match TRBD2. The CDR3 DNA is TGTGCCACCAGCAGAGCCGAACTAGCGGAGGGACCAGATACGCAGTATTTT. This sequence encodes CATSRAELAEGPDTQYF.